This is a list of T cell receptor beta chains from one sample in a study of T-cell reconstitution after alpha-beta-depleted transplantation in children. From the PCR reads, TCRdb called clonotypes with MiXCR, one entry per CDR3 protein. The sample yields about 91,000 distinct CDR3 sequences, 8% to 9% seen once. Sequenced here: PBMCs from the stem cell graft donor, sampled from the stem cell graft. Receptors were obtained from a human donor who donated a stem cell graft to a child with congenital amegakaryocytic thrombocytopenia. CDR3s include the opening cysteine and the closing phenylalanine or tryptophan. The D gene is left open where the match is weak. Clone size is stated in some rows and not others, as once, few, many or a class when expanded.

CDR3aa: CASSTGFGDTEAFF; CDR3nt: TGTGCCAGCAGTACAGGGTTTGGGGACACTGAAGCTTTCTTT; j_gene: TRBJ1-1; d_gene: NA; v_gene: TRBV27; abundance: NA
CDR3aa: CASSDVSGQGMRGPLHF; CDR3nt: TGTGCCAGCAGCGATGTATCGGGACAGGGAATGCGTGGACCCCTCCACTTT; j_gene: TRBJ1-6; d_gene: TRBD1; v_gene: TRBV7-2; abundance: many
CDR3aa: CASSTAYEQYF; CDR3nt: TGTGCCAGCAGTACGGCCTACGAGCAGTACTTC; j_gene: TRBJ2-7; d_gene: NA; v_gene: TRBV12-3/TRBV12-4; abundance: many
CDR3aa: CASSWGLAGGYNEQFF; CDR3nt: TGCGCCAGCAGCTGGGGACTAGCGGGGGGCTACAATGAGCAGTTCTTC; j_gene: TRBJ2-1; d_gene: TRBD2; v_gene: TRBV5-1; abundance: many
CDR3aa: CSARPGTRGNYGYTF; CDR3nt: TGCAGTGCTCGCCCGGGCACCCGAGGCAACTATGGCTACACCTTC; j_gene: TRBJ1-2; d_gene: NA; v_gene: TRBV20-1; abundance: many
CDR3aa: CSARGGSGTDYNEQFF; CDR3nt: TGCAGTGCTAGAGGTGGGAGCGGGACAGACTACAATGAGCAGTTCTTC; j_gene: TRBJ2-1; d_gene: NA; v_gene: TRBV20-1; abundance: many
CDR3aa: CSARDATSLSYNEQFF; CDR3nt: TGCAGTGCTAGAGACGCGACTAGCTTATCCTACAATGAGCAGTTCTTC; j_gene: TRBJ2-1; d_gene: TRBD2; v_gene: TRBV20-1; abundance: many
CDR3aa: CASSYNFGRETQYF; CDR3nt: TGTGCCAGCAGTTATAACTTCGGGAGAGAGACCCAGTACTTC; j_gene: TRBJ2-5; d_gene: NA; v_gene: TRBV6-2/TRBV6-3; abundance: many
CDR3aa: CATRTGGVSETQYF; CDR3nt: TGTGCCACCAGAACAGGGGGCGTATCAGAAACGCAGTATTTT; j_gene: TRBJ2-3; d_gene: TRBD1; v_gene: TRBV24-1; abundance: many
CDR3aa: CASSFSGGPANEQFF; CDR3nt: TGTGCCAGCAGTTTTTCAGGGGGCCCCGCCAATGAGCAGTTCTTC; j_gene: TRBJ2-1; d_gene: TRBD1; v_gene: TRBV12-3/TRBV12-4; abundance: many
CDR3aa: CASITSPDEQFF; CDR3nt: TGTGCCAGCATCACTAGTCCGGATGAGCAGTTCTTC; j_gene: TRBJ2-1; d_gene: NA; v_gene: TRBV6-1; abundance: many
CDR3aa: CASRDLQGAGEAFF; CDR3nt: TGTGCCAGCAGGGATTTACAGGGGGCGGGTGAAGCTTTCTTT; j_gene: TRBJ1-1; d_gene: TRBD1; v_gene: TRBV12-3/TRBV12-4; abundance: many
CDR3aa: CASSLGPTENTEAFF; CDR3nt: TGTGCCAGCAGCTTGGGACCAACAGAGAACACTGAAGCTTTCTTT; j_gene: TRBJ1-1; d_gene: NA; v_gene: TRBV5-5; abundance: many
CDR3aa: CAWSRMGYHETQYF; CDR3nt: TGTGCCTGGAGTAGAATGGGCTACCATGAGACCCAGTACTTC; j_gene: TRBJ2-5; d_gene: NA; v_gene: TRBV30; abundance: NA
CDR3aa: CSVLGQGNTEAFF; CDR3nt: TGCAGCGTCCTGGGACAGGGGAACACTGAAGCTTTCTTT; j_gene: TRBJ1-1; d_gene: TRBD1; v_gene: TRBV29-1; abundance: many
CDR3aa: CASSPRGQSGNTIYF; CDR3nt: TGTGCCAGCAGTCCCAGGGGGCAGTCTGGAAACACCATATATTTT; j_gene: TRBJ1-3; d_gene: TRBD1; v_gene: TRBV2; abundance: many
CDR3aa: CASSLLMGAPGELFF; CDR3nt: TGTGCCAGCAGCTTGTTGATGGGGGCCCCCGGGGAGCTGTTTTTT; j_gene: TRBJ2-2; d_gene: NA; v_gene: TRBV5-4; abundance: many
CDR3aa: CASSSRGLEETQYF; CDR3nt: TGCGCCAGCAGCTCGAGGGGGCTGGAGGAGACCCAGTACTTC; j_gene: TRBJ2-5; d_gene: TRBD1; v_gene: TRBV5-1; abundance: many
CDR3aa: CASRLGSDRDNYGYTF; CDR3nt: TGTGCCAGCAGATTAGGGTCCGACAGGGATAACTATGGCTACACCTTC; j_gene: TRBJ1-2; d_gene: TRBD1; v_gene: TRBV7-9; abundance: many
CDR3aa: CSARKNLLEKLFF; CDR3nt: TGCAGTGCTAGGAAAAATCTACTAGAAAAACTGTTTTTT; j_gene: TRBJ1-4; d_gene: NA; v_gene: TRBV20-1; abundance: many
CDR3aa: CSVENTDTQYF; CDR3nt: TGCAGCGTTGAAAACACAGATACGCAGTATTTT; j_gene: TRBJ2-3; d_gene: NA; v_gene: TRBV29-1; abundance: many
CDR3aa: CSVVPSGGPSGANGLTF; CDR3nt: TGCAGCGTTGTGCCTAGCGGGGGGCCCTCTGGGGCCAACGGCCTGACTTTC; j_gene: TRBJ2-6; d_gene: TRBD2; v_gene: TRBV29-1; abundance: few
CDR3aa: CAISDPSGKEAFF; CDR3nt: TGTGCCATCAGTGACCCTTCCGGGAAGGAGGCTTTCTTT; j_gene: TRBJ1-1; d_gene: NA; v_gene: TRBV10-3; abundance: many
CDR3aa: CASSPQTGSQPQHF; CDR3nt: TGTGCCAGCAGTCCCCAGACAGGGAGTCAGCCCCAGCATTTT; j_gene: TRBJ1-5; d_gene: TRBD1; v_gene: TRBV28; abundance: many
CDR3aa: CASTLTGLNSGNTIYF; CDR3nt: TGCGCCAGCACCTTGACAGGGCTAAACTCTGGAAACACCATATATTTT; j_gene: TRBJ1-3; d_gene: TRBD1; v_gene: TRBV5-1; abundance: many
CDR3aa: CSVGGHMNTGELFF; CDR3nt: TGCAGCGTCGGAGGACATATGAACACCGGGGAGCTGTTTTTT; j_gene: TRBJ2-2; d_gene: NA; v_gene: TRBV29-1; abundance: many
CDR3aa: CASSLGVGNSPLHF; CDR3nt: TGTGCCAGCAGTTTGGGGGTAGGAAATTCACCCCTCCACTTT; j_gene: TRBJ1-6; d_gene: NA; v_gene: TRBV27; abundance: many
CDR3aa: CAISESGAGYNEQFF; CDR3nt: TGTGCCATCAGTGAGTCGGGGGCGGGATACAATGAGCAGTTCTTC; j_gene: TRBJ2-1; d_gene: NA; v_gene: TRBV10-3; abundance: many
CDR3aa: CASSRGPQGDEQFF; CDR3nt: TGTGCCAGCAGCAGGGGACCCCAAGGCGATGAGCAGTTCTTC; j_gene: TRBJ2-1; d_gene: NA; v_gene: TRBV3-1; abundance: many
CDR3aa: CASSASSGRETQYF; CDR3nt: TGTGCCAGCAGCGCGTCAAGCGGGCGAGAGACCCAGTACTTC; j_gene: TRBJ2-5; d_gene: NA; v_gene: TRBV9; abundance: few
CDR3aa: CASSFGPGTGIGNTIYF; CDR3nt: TGCGCCAGCAGCTTCGGCCCCGGGACAGGGATAGGAAACACCATATATTTT; j_gene: TRBJ1-3; d_gene: TRBD1; v_gene: TRBV5-1; abundance: many
CDR3aa: CSSWGGYGYTF; CDR3nt: TGCAGTTCTTGGGGCGGCTATGGCTACACCTTC; j_gene: TRBJ1-2; d_gene: NA; v_gene: TRBV20-1; abundance: many
CDR3aa: CASRRSGGADTQYF; CDR3nt: TGTGCCAGCCGCCGGTCAGGGGGGGCAGATACGCAGTATTTT; j_gene: TRBJ2-3; d_gene: NA; v_gene: TRBV11-2; abundance: many
CDR3aa: CSGSTGTYGNTIYF; CDR3nt: TGCAGCGGCTCCACCGGGACATACGGAAACACCATATATTTT; j_gene: TRBJ1-3; d_gene: NA; v_gene: TRBV29-1; abundance: many
CDR3aa: CASSISGNTEAFF; CDR3nt: TGTGCCAGTAGTATATCGGGAAACACTGAAGCTTTCTTT; j_gene: TRBJ1-1; d_gene: NA; v_gene: TRBV19; abundance: NA
CDR3aa: CASSLAGENIQYF; CDR3nt: TGTGCCAGCAGCTTAGCCGGGGAAAACATTCAGTACTTC; j_gene: TRBJ2-4; d_gene: NA; v_gene: TRBV11-2; abundance: many
CDR3aa: CSAPTSGRSGSTDTQYF; CDR3nt: TGCAGTGCCCCAACTAGCGGGAGGTCAGGGAGCACAGATACGCAGTATTTT; j_gene: TRBJ2-3; d_gene: TRBD2; v_gene: TRBV20-1; abundance: many
CDR3aa: CASSHLSTTDTQYF; CDR3nt: TGTGCCAGCAGCCATCTGTCGACGACAGATACGCAGTATTTT; j_gene: TRBJ2-3; d_gene: NA; v_gene: TRBV3-1; abundance: NA
CDR3aa: CASSEQRGRLDTQYF; CDR3nt: TGTGCCAGCAGTGAACAGCGGGGGAGGTTGGATACGCAGTATTTT; j_gene: TRBJ2-3; d_gene: TRBD2; v_gene: TRBV25-1; abundance: many
CDR3aa: CASSASGTDYEQYF; CDR3nt: TGCGCCAGCAGCGCCTCCGGGACAGACTACGAGCAGTACTTC; j_gene: TRBJ2-7; d_gene: TRBD1; v_gene: TRBV5-1; abundance: many
CDR3aa: CASSYSLFGENQETQYF; CDR3nt: TGTGCCAGCAGTTACTCCCTGTTTGGGGAGAACCAAGAGACCCAGTACTTC; j_gene: TRBJ2-5; d_gene: NA; v_gene: TRBV6-5; abundance: few
CDR3aa: CASSEEEASGNEQFF; CDR3nt: TGTGCCAGCAGTGAAGAGGAGGCTTCGGGGAATGAGCAGTTCTTC; j_gene: TRBJ2-1; d_gene: NA; v_gene: TRBV2; abundance: many
CDR3aa: CASRTRTSGEQFF; CDR3nt: TGTGCCAGCAGAACCCGGACTAGCGGTGAGCAGTTCTTC; j_gene: TRBJ2-1; d_gene: TRBD2; v_gene: TRBV6-5; abundance: many
CDR3aa: CASGWGQETQYF; CDR3nt: TGTGCCAGCGGCTGGGGCCAAGAGACCCAGTACTTC; j_gene: TRBJ2-5; d_gene: NA; v_gene: TRBV7-9; abundance: NA
CDR3aa: CASSQDGGFLEQYF; CDR3nt: TGTGCCAGCAGCCAAGATGGGGGTTTTTTGGAGCAGTACTTC; j_gene: TRBJ2-7; d_gene: NA; v_gene: TRBV3-1; abundance: few
CDR3aa: CAWRQGNTEAFF; CDR3nt: TGTGCCTGGAGACAGGGAAACACTGAAGCTTTCTTT; j_gene: TRBJ1-1; d_gene: NA; v_gene: TRBV30; abundance: few
CDR3aa: CASSLGITEAFF; CDR3nt: TGTGCCAGCAGCTTAGGGATTACTGAAGCTTTCTTT; j_gene: TRBJ1-1; d_gene: NA; v_gene: TRBV11-2; abundance: many
CDR3aa: CASSPNQPGAGESNTEAFF; CDR3nt: TGTGCCAGCTCACCTAACCAACCGGGGGCGGGGGAATCGAACACTGAAGCTTTCTTT; j_gene: TRBJ1-1; d_gene: NA; v_gene: TRBV18; abundance: NA
CDR3aa: CASSPTGGYEQFF; CDR3nt: TGTGCCAGCAGCCCCACGGGCGGCTATGAGCAGTTCTTC; j_gene: TRBJ2-1; d_gene: NA; v_gene: TRBV9; abundance: many
CDR3aa: CASNAGNYGYTF; CDR3nt: TGTGCCAGCAATGCGGGTAACTATGGCTACACCTTC; j_gene: TRBJ1-2; d_gene: NA; v_gene: TRBV28; abundance: many
CDR3aa: CASSLGGGHTYEQYF; CDR3nt: TGCGCCAGCAGCTTGGGAGGGGGGCATACCTACGAGCAGTACTTC; j_gene: TRBJ2-7; d_gene: NA; v_gene: TRBV5-1; abundance: many